This TCR beta chain is drawn from a study of lymphopenia after photon versus proton radiotherapy. Sequenced by immunoSEQ multiplex PCR; TCRdb stores in-frame clones only, minus some. The sample holds 150,000 to 200,000 clones, about 85% seen once. The CDR3 totals 14 residues. CDR1 MNHEY and CDR2 SVGAGI come from the germline V gene. The ends lost 7 bases at V and 0 bases at J; junction bases unmatched: 5. Study-wide points: Proton therapy kept repertoires fairly stable, unlike photons, which gained effector/memory cells. Better survival with proton therapy was suggested as possible, not demonstrated. In patients who died, overall survival fell as post-nadir TCR diversity dropped more. After the lymphocyte nadir, photon-treated repertoires showed oligoclonal expansion, especially of CD8+ Temra cells.

Of note for this clone: Its antigen is unidentified.

The rearrangement links TRBV6-5 to TRBJ2-7, with 8 bases matching TRBD1. The material sequenced was peripheral blood, taken from a patient treated with photon-based radiotherapy. This receptor was obtained from a man aged 50-59 years with gastric cancer. DNA for the CDR3: TGTGCCAGCACTAGGGACAGGAGCTCCTACGAGCAGTACTTC. Translated, it gives CASTRDRSSYEQYF.